A single sample is the source of the 32 T cell receptor beta chains below, sequenced in a study of blood T cell repertoires in COVID-19. Produced via immunoSEQ multiplex PCR; TCRdb's table is partial and in-frame only. The sample contains some 39,000 clones, 65% to 90% of which appear only once. The sequenced sample was peripheral blood. The receptors were gathered from a middle-aged man with active COVID-19.

In its sample, this clone was seen once. V and J are TRBV27 and TRBJ1-2; the D gene is possibly TRBD1 (6 bases). This CDR3 contains 14 residues. Trimming removed 7 bases at V and 8 bases at J, with 20 bases between. Germline lookup yields CDR1 MNHEY and CDR2 SMNVEV (reference sequence). The CDR3 is CASKSRASGGGYTF. In nucleotides, the CDR3 is TGTGCCAGCAAATCTAGGGCTTCGGGGGGCGGCTACACCTTC.

This chain connects TRBV5-6 to TRBJ1-1; tentatively, D is TRBD1 (6 bases). Germline V gives CDR1 SGHDT, CDR2 YYEEEE. Trimming left V 0 bases short and J 4 bases short, with 10 bases between. The CDR3 runs to 14 residues. CDR3 DNA: TGTGCCAGCAGCTTGGAGGGGGAGGGCACTGAAGCTTTCTTT. Its translation: CASSLEGEGTEAFF.

The V call is TRBV5-1, the J call TRBJ2-7; a weak D match, TRBD2 (5 bases). V lost 2 bases and J lost 6, with 18 bases in between. The germline V gene has CDR1 SGHRS and CDR2 YFSETQ. The CDR3 sequence is 15 residues long. The chain's CDR3 is CASSLVRGSATEQYF. The CDR3 DNA reads as TGCGCCAGCAGCTTAGTTCGAGGGAGTGCCACCGAGCAGTACTTC.

V is TRBV4-1 and J is TRBJ2-5, with TRBD1 as a possible D gene (6 bases). Trimming stripped 4 bases from V and 4 bases from J, with 10 bases between. The CDR3 consists of 13 residues. Germline V gene data show CDR1 as MGHRA and CDR2 as YSYEKL. CDR3 amino acids: CASSLARGETQYF. For the CDR3, the DNA is TGCGCCAGCAGCCTGGCCAGGGGAGAGACCCAGTACTTC.

CDR3 coding DNA: TGTGCCAGCGGTGGAGGGAGCGCAGATACGCAGTATTTT. Encoded protein: CASGGGSADTQYF. The rearrangement uses TRBV9 and TRBJ2-3, with D possibly matching TRBD2 (6 bases). Germline loops: CDR1 SGDLS, CDR2 YYNGEE. CDR3 length: 13 amino acids. Trimming stripped 7 bases from V and 4 bases from J, with 13 bases between. Full variable domain (rest looked up from reference TRBV9 and TRBJ2-3): DSGVTQTPKHLITATGQRVTLRCSPRSGDLSVYWYQQSLDQGLQFLIQYYNGEERAKGNILERFSAQQFPDLHSELNLSSLELGDSALYFCASGGGSADTQYFGPGTRLTVL.

The genes are TRBV7-2 and TRBJ1-1, with D unresolved. The germline V gene encodes CDR1 SGHTA and CDR2 FQGNSA. Deletions cut 7 bases from V and 0 bases from J, with 15 bases between. The CDR3 contains 15 residues. The CDR3 loop is CASNPRAKMNTEAFF. For the CDR3, the DNA is TGTGCCAGCAACCCGCGGGCGAAGATGAACACTGAAGCTTTCTTT.

This chain connects TRBV5-4 to TRBJ2-1, with D hard to call. Trimming pared 2 bases from V and 6 bases from J, leaving 18 bases between. The CDR3 sequence is 16 residues long. Germline assignment: CDR1 SGHNT and CDR2 YYREEE (reference sequence). The CDR3 is CASSLSRRATPNEQFF. The CDR3 coding sequence is TGTGCCAGCAGCTTATCCCGGAGAGCGACCCCCAATGAGCAGTTCTTC.

J is TRBJ2-2 and V is TRBV19; tentative D call: TRBD2 (5 bases). V shed 5 bases and J shed 4 bases, with 11 bases lying between them. CDR1 and CDR2 from the germline V gene are LNHDA and SQIVND (reference sequence). The CDR3 sequence is 14 residues long. The CDR3 reads CASSPGGATGELFF. The CDR3 nucleotides read TGTGCCAGTAGTCCCGGAGGAGCCACCGGGGAGCTGTTTTTT.

The V gene is TRBV27, the J gene TRBJ2-5, with 13 nucleotides matching TRBD2. CDR1 and CDR2 from the germline V gene are MNHEY and SMNVEV (reference sequence). The CDR3 consists of 16 residues. Germline trimming cut 6 bases from V and 5 bases from J; bases unmatched to any gene: 9. The CDR3 bases are TGTGCCAGCAGCCCGGTGGGACTAGCGGGACGCGAGACCCAGTACTTC. Its protein product is CASSPVGLAGRETQYF.

The sample holds a few counts of this clone. The chain employs TRBV5-1 and TRBJ2-5, with 8 bases that match TRBD1. J was trimmed by 0 bases and V by 2 bases; bases with no gene match: 0. The CDR3 loop spans 14 amino acids. Germline V gene lookup returns CDR1 SGHRS and CDR2 YFSETQ. CDR3 in amino acids: CASSLQGDQETQYF. The CDR3 coding sequence is TGCGCCAGCAGCTTACAGGGGGACCAAGAGACCCAGTACTTC.

The V call is TRBV9, the J call TRBJ2-1; D not resolved. Germline loops: CDR1 SGDLS, CDR2 YYNGEE. V lost 2 bases and J lost 0, with 9 bases in between. The CDR3 totals 15 residues. The CDR3 region has the DNA TGTGCCAGCAGCGTCTCCCTGAGCTCCTACAATGAGCAGTTCTTC. It specifies CASSVSLSSYNEQFF.

A single count supports this clone. The V call is TRBV3-1 (or the pseudogene TRBV3-2), the J call TRBJ2-5; 9 bases align to TRBD2. Germline trimming cut 0 bases from V and 4 bases from J; bases unmatched to any gene: 6. The CDR3 consists of 16 residues. The germline CDR1 and CDR2 sequences are LGHDT and YNNKEL (reference sequence). This CDR3 reads CASSQDVAGVRETQYF. In DNA, the CDR3 is TGTGCCAGCAGCCAAGATGTAGCGGGAGTCCGAGAGACCCAGTACTTC.

The CDR3 sequence: CAISAGSSYNSPLHF. The DNA for the CDR3 is TGTGCCATCAGTGCGGGGAGCTCCTATAATTCACCCCTCCACTTT. This chain joins TRBV10-3 and TRBJ1-6, with no clear D. Germline V gives CDR1 ENHRY, CDR2 SYGVKD. Trimming stripped 4 bases from V and 0 bases from J, with 7 bases between. This CDR3 comprises 15 residues.

This rearrangement joins TRBV27 to TRBJ2-7, with D perhaps TRBD2 (6 bases). V lost 7 bases, J lost 6 bases, and 19 bases lay in between. The CDR3 is made up of 14 amino acids. CDR1 and CDR2 (germline): MNHEY, SMNVEV (reference sequence). This CDR3 is CASTPPGQEGEQYF. CDR3 DNA: TGTGCCAGCACTCCCCCGGGCCAGGAGGGCGAGCAGTACTTC.

V usage is TRBV5-1 and J usage is TRBJ1-1; TRBD1 is a possible D gene (5 bases). CDR1 is SGHRS and CDR2 is YFSETQ in the germline V gene. V was clipped by 4 bases and J by 7 bases, with 17 bases between them. The CDR3 is 14 amino acids. CDR3 sequence: CASSPVGGFGEAFF. The CDR3 region has the DNA TGCGCCAGCAGCCCGGTGGGGGGATTTGGTGAAGCTTTCTTT. The variable domain in full, completed from reference TRBV5-1 and TRBJ1-1, reads KAGVTQTPRYLIKTRGQQVTLSCSPISGHRSVSWYQQTPGQGLQFLFEYFSETQRNKGNFPGRFSGRQFSNSRSEMNVSTLELGDSALYLCASSPVGGFGEAFFGQGTRLTVV.

In DNA form, the CDR3 reads TGTGCCAGCAGCCAACCCCCGGGACTAGCGGGACCCACAGATACGCAGTATTTT. The encoded protein is CASSQPPGLAGPTDTQYF. The rearrangement joins TRBV14 to TRBJ2-3; 13 bases align to TRBD2. With 2 bases clipped from V and 2 bases from J, the junction kept 7 bases outside the gene matches. The CDR3 is 18 amino acids. Looked up from germline, CDR1 is SGHDN and CDR2 is FVKESK.

V gene TRBV30 combines with J gene TRBJ2-5; 14 bases are shared with TRBD2. Germline V gene sequence: CDR1 GTSNPN, CDR2 SVGIG (reference sequence). The CDR3 is 15 amino acids. V trimming: 5 bases; J trimming: 4 bases; junction bases outside the gene matches: 6. For the CDR3, the DNA is TGTGCCTGGTCCCCGGGACTAGCGGGAGTAGAGACCCAGTACTTC. It translates to CAWSPGLAGVETQYF. Looking up the rest from reference TRBV30 and TRBJ2-5 gives the full variable domain: SQTIHQWPATLVQPVGSPLSLECTVEGTSNPNLYWYRQAAGRGLQLLFYSVGIGQISSEVPQNLSASRPQDRQFILSSKKLLLSDSGFYLCAWSPGLAGVETQYFGPGTRLLVL.

This sequence joins TRBV10-3 and TRBJ2-7; TRBD1 matches 7 bases. In germline, CDR1 is ENHRY, CDR2 SYGVKD. The CDR3 sequence is 14 residues long. The junction had 15 bases not matched to a gene; V was cut back by 7 bases and J by 9 bases. The CDR3, as DNA: TGTGCCATCAATAGCGACAGGGCCGCGCGAGGGCAGTACTTC. It specifies CAINSDRAARGQYF.

CDR3 loop: CASSWEGTDTQYF. The CDR3 DNA reads TGTGCCAGCAGCTGGGAGGGGACAGATACGCAGTATTTT. The chain carries TRBV6-5 and TRBJ2-3, with 7 bases that match TRBD2. This CDR3 is 13 amino acids long. CDR1 is MNHEY, CDR2 SVGAGI, per germline. After removal of 6 bases from V and 3 bases from J, the junction contained 3 bases not matched to a gene.

This chain connects TRBV7-9 to TRBJ2-1; a weak D match, TRBD1 (6 bases). The CDR3 spans 15 residues. The V end lost 2 bases, the J end lost 7 bases, and 15 bases lay between the germline ends. CDR1 SEHNR and CDR2 FQNEAQ come from the germline V gene (reference sequence). CDR3 loop: CASSLIQGRANEQFF. CDR3 bases: TGTGCCAGCAGCTTAATACAGGGCAGGGCAAATGAGCAGTTCTTC. Together with reference TRBV7-9 and TRBJ2-1, the CDR3 gives the full variable domain: DTGVSQNPRHKITKRGQNVTFRCDPISEHNRLYWYRQTLGQGPEFLTYFQNEAQLEKSRLLSDRFSAERPKGSFSTLEIQRTEQGDSAMYLCASSLIQGRANEQFFGPGTRLTVL.

This clone has only one observation. The V gene is TRBV4-2, the J gene TRBJ2-5, with 8 positions matching TRBD2. In germline, CDR1 is LGHNA, CDR2 YNFKEQ. J gave up 1 base and V 3 bases, and 4 bases lay outside the gene matches. The CDR3 contains 15 residues. As DNA, the CDR3 is TGTGCCAGCAGCCAGAGACTAGCGCCCCAAGAGACCCAGTACTTC. Translation gives CASSQRLAPQETQYF.

This rearrangement joins TRBV30 to TRBJ2-5, with TRBD2 matching 8 bases. CDR3 size: 17 residues. The junction had 14 bases not matched to a gene; V was cut back by 0 bases and J by 5 bases. CDR1 and CDR2 from the germline V gene are GTSNPN and SVGIG (reference sequence). The CDR3 DNA reads as TGTGCCTGGAGTGTGGGAAGCAGCGGGAGAACAGGGGAGACCCAGTACTTC. Translated: CAWSVGSSGRTGETQYF. Supplemented by reference TRBV30 and TRBJ2-5, the full variable domain reads SQTIHQWPATLVQPVGSPLSLECTVEGTSNPNLYWYRQAAGRGLQLLFYSVGIGQISSEVPQNLSASRPQDRQFILSSKKLLLSDSGFYLCAWSVGSSGRTGETQYFGPGTRLLVL.

The CDR3: CAWSTSYEQYF. The CDR3 coding sequence is TGTGCCTGGAGTACTTCCTACGAGCAGTACTTC. This chain connects TRBV30 to TRBJ2-7; D not certain. Germline V CDR1 and CDR2: GTSNPN, SVGIG (reference sequence). The CDR3 is 11 amino acids. Trimming took off 2 bases at V and 1 base at J, with 3 bases between the two ends. The entire variable domain, with the rest obtained from reference TRBV30 and TRBJ2-7, is as follows: SQTIHQWPATLVQPVGSPLSLECTVEGTSNPNLYWYRQAAGRGLQLLFYSVGIGQISSEVPQNLSASRPQDRQFILSSKKLLLSDSGFYLCAWSTSYEQYFGPGTRLTVT.

This clone was recorded only once. The rearrangement uses TRBV3-1 (or the pseudogene TRBV3-2) and TRBJ2-7, with TRBD1 as a possible D gene (6 bases). V lost 4 bases to trimming and J lost 7 bases, with 23 bases between them. The CDR3 is made up of 16 amino acids. Germline V gene sequence: CDR1 LGHDT, CDR2 YNNKEL (reference sequence). The CDR3 here is CASSRPLGTTEGEQYF. In DNA, the CDR3 is TGTGCCAGCAGCCGCCCCCTGGGGACAACCGAGGGGGAGCAGTACTTC.

This sequence joins TRBV5-6 and TRBJ1-1; 7 positions agree with TRBD1. The germline CDR1 and CDR2 sequences are SGHDT and YYEEEE. The V and J ends lost 5 bases and 1 base, in that order; junction bases with no gene match: 5. CDR3 length equals 14 residues. CDR3 DNA sequence: TGTGCCAGCAGAACCCGGACAGGGAACACTGAAGCTTTCTTT. This sequence encodes CASRTRTGNTEAFF.

This clone was seen a handful of times. The chain couples TRBV5-1 to TRBJ1-2; 8 nucleotides align to TRBD1. V shed 3 bases and J 4 bases; nucleotides not matched to a gene: 5. This CDR3 has 14 residues. Per germline, CDR1 SGHRS and CDR2 YFSETQ. CDR3 protein: CASSSGQGSYGYTF. CDR3 coding DNA: TGCGCCAGCAGCTCCGGACAGGGCTCCTATGGCTACACCTTC.

The genes are TRBV5-1 and TRBJ1-2, with TRBD1 matching 10 bases. V lost 4 bases to trimming and J lost 6 bases; unmatched junction nucleotides: 9. The CDR3 runs 15 residues. CDR1 is SGHRS and CDR2 is YFSETQ in the germline V gene. As DNA, the CDR3 is TGCGCCAGCAGCGCTCCTTACGGGACAGGGGATGGCTACACCTTC. It translates to CASSAPYGTGDGYTF.

The chain combines TRBV6-5 with TRBJ1-1; D not resolved. V shed 8 bases and J shed 1 base, with 11 bases lying between them. This CDR3 has 13 residues. Germline CDR1 reads MNHEY; CDR2 reads SVGAGI. This CDR3 reads CASSWRGNTEAFF. The CDR3, as DNA: TGTGCCAGCTCCTGGCGAGGGAACACTGAAGCTTTCTTT.

The chain recombines TRBV7-3 with TRBJ2-7; 12 nucleotides align to TRBD1. Trimming removed 2 bases from V and 7 bases from J; junction bases left unmatched: 6. Germline-derived CDR1 and CDR2 are SGHTA and FQGTGA. The CDR3 spans 15 residues. This CDR3 reads CASSLAGQGAREQYF. As DNA, the CDR3 is TGTGCCAGCAGCTTAGCGGGACAGGGGGCGAGGGAGCAGTACTTC. Based on the CDR3 plus reference TRBV7-3 and TRBJ2-7, the full variable domain is GAGVSQTPSNKVTEKGKYVELRCDPISGHTALYWYRQSLGQGPEFLIYFQGTGAADDSGLPNDRFFAVRPEGSVSTLKIQRTERGDSAVYLCASSLAGQGAREQYFGPGTRLTVT.

V is TRBV14 and J is TRBJ2-7; weak D call: TRBD2 (5 bases). Deletions cut 2 bases from V and 5 bases from J, with 13 bases between. Germline-derived CDR1 and CDR2 are SGHDN and FVKESK. This CDR3 contains 14 residues. The CDR3 protein is CASSQSLTGNEQYF. As DNA, the CDR3 is TGTGCCAGCAGCCAATCTCTAACCGGGAACGAGCAGTACTTC. The whole variable domain, filled in from reference TRBV14 and TRBJ2-7, reads EAGVTQFPSHSVIEKGQTVTLRCDPISGHDNLYWYRRVMGKEIKFLLHFVKESKQDESGMPNNRFLAERTGGTYSTLKVQPAELEDSGVYFCASSQSLTGNEQYFGPGTRLTVT.

The chain has TRBV15 and TRBJ1-1; D gene uncertain. From germline, CDR1 is LNHNV and CDR2 YYDKDF (reference sequence). The ends were cut back, 0 bases at V and 0 bases at J, with 2 bases in the middle. This CDR3 has 13 amino acids. This CDR3 reads CATSRDMNTEAFF. DNA for the CDR3: TGTGCCACCAGCAGAGACATGAACACTGAAGCTTTCTTT. Filled out from reference TRBV15 and TRBJ1-1, the complete variable domain reads DAMVIQNPRYQVTQFGKPVTLSCSQTLNHNVMYWYQQKSSQAPKLLFHYYDKDFNNEADTPDNFQSRRPNTSFCFLDIRSPGLGDTAMYLCATSRDMNTEAFFGQGTRLTVV.

The V and J genes are TRBV10-2 and TRBJ2-5; TRBD2 aligns across 9 bases. Trimming removed 6 bases from V and 0 bases from J; junction bases left unmatched: 2. The CDR3 runs to 14 residues. Germline assignment: CDR1 WSHSY and CDR2 SAAADI. CDR3 nucleotides: TGCGCCAGCAGGCTAGCGGGACACCAAGAGACCCAGTACTTC. Amino acid sequence: CASRLAGHQETQYF.